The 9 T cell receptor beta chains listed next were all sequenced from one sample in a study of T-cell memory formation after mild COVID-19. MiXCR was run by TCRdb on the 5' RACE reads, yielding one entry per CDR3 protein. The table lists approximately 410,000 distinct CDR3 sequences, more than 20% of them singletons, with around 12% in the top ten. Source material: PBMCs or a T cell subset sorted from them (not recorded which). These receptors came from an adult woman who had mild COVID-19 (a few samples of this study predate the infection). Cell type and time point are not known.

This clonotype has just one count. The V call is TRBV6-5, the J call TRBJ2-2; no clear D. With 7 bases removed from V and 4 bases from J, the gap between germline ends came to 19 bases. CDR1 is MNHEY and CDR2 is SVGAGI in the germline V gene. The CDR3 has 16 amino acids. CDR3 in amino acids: CASTASSAPITGELFF. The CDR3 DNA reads TGTGCCAGCACCGCATCTTCAGCCCCGATCACCGGGGAGCTGTTTTTT.

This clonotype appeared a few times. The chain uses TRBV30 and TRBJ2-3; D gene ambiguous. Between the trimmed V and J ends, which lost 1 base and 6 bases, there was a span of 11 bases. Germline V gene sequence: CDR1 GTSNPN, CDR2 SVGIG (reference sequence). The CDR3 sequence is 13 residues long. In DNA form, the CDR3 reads TGTGCCTGGAGTGAGGCCCCGGCGGATACGCAGTATTTT. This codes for CAWSEAPADTQYF.

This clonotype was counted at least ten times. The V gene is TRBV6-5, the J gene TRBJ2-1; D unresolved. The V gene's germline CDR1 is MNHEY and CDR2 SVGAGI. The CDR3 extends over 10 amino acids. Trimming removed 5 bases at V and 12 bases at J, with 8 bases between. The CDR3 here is CASSAWGQFF. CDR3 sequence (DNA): TGTGCCAGCAGTGCCTGGGGGCAGTTCTTC.

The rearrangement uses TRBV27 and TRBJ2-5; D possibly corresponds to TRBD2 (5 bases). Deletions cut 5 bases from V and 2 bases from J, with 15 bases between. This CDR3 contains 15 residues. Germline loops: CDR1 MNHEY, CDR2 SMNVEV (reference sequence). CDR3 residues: CASSTILTTQETQYF. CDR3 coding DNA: TGTGCCAGCAGTACAATTTTGACTACTCAAGAGACCCAGTACTTC.

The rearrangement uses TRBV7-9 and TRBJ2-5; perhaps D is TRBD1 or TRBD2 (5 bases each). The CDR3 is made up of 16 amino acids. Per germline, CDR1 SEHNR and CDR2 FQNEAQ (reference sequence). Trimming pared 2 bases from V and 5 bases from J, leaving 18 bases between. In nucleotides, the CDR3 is TGTGCCAGCAGCTTAATCCTCGGGGCTGATAGTGAGACCCAGTACTTC. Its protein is CASSLILGADSETQYF.

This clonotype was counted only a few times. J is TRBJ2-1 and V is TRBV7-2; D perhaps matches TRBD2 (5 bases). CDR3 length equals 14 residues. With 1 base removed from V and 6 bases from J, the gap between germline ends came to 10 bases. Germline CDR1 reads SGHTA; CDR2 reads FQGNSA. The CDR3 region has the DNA TGTGCCAGCAGCTTAGTTTACGGAGGCAATGAGCAGTTCTTC. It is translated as CASSLVYGGNEQFF.

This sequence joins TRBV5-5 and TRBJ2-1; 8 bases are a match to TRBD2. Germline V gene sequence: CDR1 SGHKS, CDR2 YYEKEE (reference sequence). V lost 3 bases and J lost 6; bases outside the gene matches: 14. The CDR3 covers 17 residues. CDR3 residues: CASSSPSFAGGRNEQFF. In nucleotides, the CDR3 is TGTGCCAGCAGCTCTCCTAGCTTTGCGGGGGGCCGCAATGAGCAGTTCTTC. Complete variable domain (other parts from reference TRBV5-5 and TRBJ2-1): DAGVTQSPTHLIKTRGQQVTLRCSPISGHKSVSWYQQVLGQGPQFIFQYYEKEERGRGNFPDRFSARQFPNYSSELNVNALLLGDSALYLCASSSPSFAGGRNEQFFGPGTRLTVL.

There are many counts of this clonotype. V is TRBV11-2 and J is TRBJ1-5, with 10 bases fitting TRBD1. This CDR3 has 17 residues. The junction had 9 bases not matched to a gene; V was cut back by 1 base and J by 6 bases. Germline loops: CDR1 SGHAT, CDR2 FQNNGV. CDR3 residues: CASSLGEAGQGFQPQHF. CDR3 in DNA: TGTGCCAGCAGCTTAGGCGAGGCGGGACAGGGGTTTCAGCCCCAGCATTTT.

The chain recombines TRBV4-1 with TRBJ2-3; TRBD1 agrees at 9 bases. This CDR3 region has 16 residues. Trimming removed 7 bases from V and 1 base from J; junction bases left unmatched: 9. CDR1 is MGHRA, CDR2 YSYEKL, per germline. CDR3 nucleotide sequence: TGCGCCAGCAAATCGGACAGGGGTCGTCGCACAGATACGCAGTATTTT. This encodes CASKSDRGRRTDTQYF.